Below are 20 T cell receptor beta chains sequenced from a single sample in a study of T cell repertoires in breast cancer. Unpaired genes were suppressed by blocking oligonucleotides during a second nested PCR. TCRdb redid the calling of the emulsion pairing reads with MiXCR, one entry per CDR3 protein. The data show thousands of distinct CDR3 sequences, over 35% seen once. The expanded emulsion RT-PCR method captured paired alpha and beta chains from CD8+ T cells. Sample: CD8+ T cells. The receptors were gathered from a pool of human donors with breast cancer or a healthy control (not recorded which).

This clonotype was seen more than once but under ten times. This rearrangement joins TRBV2 to TRBJ1-1; possibly TRBD1 for D (5 bases). The V and J ends lost 1 base and 8 bases respectively, with 8 bases between them. The CDR3 covers 12 residues. CDR1 is SNHLY and CDR2 is FYNNEI in the germline V gene. CDR3 loop: CASSEGGAEAFF. DNA for the CDR3: TGTGCCAGCAGTGAAGGAGGGGCCGAAGCTTTCTTT.

This clonotype was found many times. The V and J genes are TRBV16 and TRBJ1-5, with 12 bases fitting TRBD1. Germline CDR1 and CDR2: KGHSY and FQNENV. The V segment lost 0 bases and the J segment 7 bases; nucleotides outside the gene matches: 7. The CDR3 is 17 amino acids. The CDR3, as DNA: TGTGCCAGCAGCCAATCAATTGGGACAGGGGGCCGCCAGCCCCAGCATTTT. It yields the protein CASSQSIGTGGRQPQHF.

To note about this clonotype: A much larger clone lies one base from this, so it may be a read error. This chain uses TRBV6-2 or TRBV6-3 with TRBJ2-1, with D perhaps matching TRBD1 (6 bases). The length of the CDR3 is 14 residues. Germline V gene sequence: CDR1 MNHEY, CDR2 SVGEGT. Trimming shortened V by 7 bases and J by 8 bases, and 18 bases separated the two germline ends. The CDR3: CASNPRGFWDEQFF. CDR3 nucleotides: TGTGCCAGCAATCCCAGGGGCTTTTGGGATGAGCAGTTCTTC.

Ten or more counts support this clonotype. The chain links TRBV7-2 to TRBJ1-2; 8 bases map to TRBD1. The CDR3 is 14 residues long. V shed 5 bases and J 6 bases; nucleotides not matched to a gene: 8. From germline, CDR1 is SGHTA and CDR2 FQGNSA. The CDR3 sequence: CASSLDRGEDGYTF. CDR3 DNA sequence: TGTGCCAGCAGCCTTGACAGGGGCGAGGATGGCTACACCTTC.

In this sample, this clonotype is medium-sized. The chain joins TRBV15 to TRBJ1-2; D ambiguous. Germline CDR1 reads LNHNV; CDR2 reads YYDKDF (reference sequence). CDR3 length: 14 residues. V was cut by 0 bases and J by 8 bases, with 13 bases left in between. CDR3 region: CATSREPGQGGYTF. The DNA for the CDR3 is TGTGCCACCAGCAGAGAGCCAGGCCAAGGGGGCTACACCTTC.

This clonotype was picked up a small number of times. This chain links TRBV15 with TRBJ2-7, with D perhaps TRBD1 (5 bases). CDR1 and CDR2 from the germline V gene are LNHNV and YYDKDF (reference sequence). Trimming pared 2 bases from V and 0 bases from J, leaving 8 bases between. The CDR3 covers 14 residues. This CDR3 reads CATSRSGSSYEQYF. The CDR3 bases are TGTGCCACCAGCAGATCAGGGTCCTCCTACGAGCAGTACTTC.

V is TRBV3-1 and J is TRBJ1-2, with 9 positions matching TRBD1. Germline values: CDR1 LGHDT, CDR2 YNNKEL (reference sequence). The CDR3 runs to 12 residues. V lost 3 bases, J lost 11 bases, and 4 bases stayed unmatched. The CDR3 region has the DNA TGTGCCAGCAGCCAGGGGGACAGGGAGTACACCTTC. Translation: CASSQGDREYTF.

Only a few counts were recorded for this clonotype. The chain carries TRBV20-1 and TRBJ2-2; 10 positions agree with TRBD1. The CDR3 is made up of 13 amino acids. The V and J ends lost 5 bases and 7 bases, in that order; junction bases with no gene match: 4. Germline CDR1 DFQATT, CDR2 SNEGSKA (reference sequence). The CDR3 coding sequence is TGCAGTGCTGGCGACAGGGGGCGCGGGGAGCTGTTTTTT. Its protein is CSAGDRGRGELFF.

This clonotype occurred many times. V usage is TRBV7-3 and J usage is TRBJ2-3, with 9 bases aligning to TRBD2. V lost 8 bases to trimming and J lost 6 bases; unmatched junction nucleotides: 12. The V gene's germline CDR1 is SGHTA and CDR2 FQGTGA. The CDR3 is made up of 15 amino acids. The CDR3 bases are TGTGCCAGCTCCGGGGATAGCGGGAGTTGGGATACGCAGTATTTT. Its translation is CASSGDSGSWDTQYF. Combining the CDR3 with reference TRBV7-3 and TRBJ2-3 gives the whole variable domain GAGVSQTPSNKVTEKGKYVELRCDPISGHTALYWYRQSLGQGPEFLIYFQGTGAADDSGLPNDRFFAVRPEGSVSTLKIQRTERGDSAVYLCASSGDSGSWDTQYFGPGTRLTVL.

J is TRBJ1-1 and V is TRBV2; no clear D gene. CDR1 SNHLY and CDR2 FYNNEI come from the germline V gene. The CDR3 covers 13 residues. With 6 bases removed from V and 1 base from J, the gap between germline ends came to 9 bases. Here the CDR3 reads CASRWTENTEAFF. The CDR3 DNA is TGTGCCAGCAGATGGACGGAGAACACTGAAGCTTTCTTT.

This clonotype was seen a handful of times. The rearrangement uses TRBV14 and TRBJ2-7; 7 nucleotides line up with TRBD1. Germline values: CDR1 SGHDN, CDR2 FVKESK. This CDR3 is built from 17 residues. Germline trimming cut 0 bases from V and 7 bases from J; bases unmatched to any gene: 15. CDR3 DNA: TGTGCCAGCAGCCAAGATCGAATGGGCAGGGGGAGTGGGGAGCAGTACTTC. This sequence encodes CASSQDRMGRGSGEQYF.

This clonotype was detected a few times. J is TRBJ2-1 and V is TRBV12-5, with 8 bases identical to TRBD1. Germline CDR1 reads LGHNT; CDR2 reads FRNRAP. Trimming took 1 base from V and 5 from J; bases not matched to a gene: 4. The CDR3 consists of 15 residues. The CDR3 spells CASGLGGQVDNEQFF. CDR3 nucleotide sequence: TGTGCTAGTGGTTTGGGGGGACAGGTCGACAATGAGCAGTTCTTC.

The rearrangement links TRBV7-6 to TRBJ1-4, with 7 bases fitting TRBD1. The CDR3 runs to 15 residues. Per germline, CDR1 SGHVS and CDR2 FNYEAQ. Trimming removed 5 bases from V and 14 bases from J; junction bases left unmatched: 17. In nucleotides, the CDR3 is TGTGCCAGCAGCAAATACAGGGGAGGGAATGAAAGGCTGTTTTTT. Its protein is CASSKYRGGNERLFF. Full variable domain (missing parts from reference TRBV7-6 and TRBJ1-4): GAGVSQSPRYKVTKRGQDVALRCDPISGHVSLYWYRQALGQGPEFLTYFNYEAQQDKSGLPNDRFSAERPEGSISTLTIQRTEQRDSAMYRCASSKYRGGNERLFFGSGTQLSVL.

This clonotype was counted a few times. The CDR3 loop reads CATQGVTWGEQFF. In nucleotides, the CDR3 is TGTGCCACCCAAGGGGTCACTTGGGGTGAGCAGTTCTTC. The rearrangement joins TRBV19 to TRBJ2-1; TRBD1 is a possible D gene (5 bases). Trimming left V 10 bases short and J 9 bases short, with 19 bases between. CDR1 is LNHDA and CDR2 is SQIVND in the germline V gene (reference sequence). The CDR3 covers 13 residues. The full variable domain, completed using reference TRBV19 and TRBJ2-1, is DGGITQSPKYLFRKEGQNVTLSCEQNLNHDAMYWYRQDPGQGLRLIYYSQIVNDFQKGDIAEGYSVSREKKESFPLTVTSAQKNPTAFYLCATQGVTWGEQFFGPGTRLTVL.

In its sample, this clonotype was seen a few times. The chain combines TRBV27 with TRBJ1-5; D possibly corresponds to TRBD1 (6 bases). The length of the CDR3 is 15 residues. V was trimmed by 3 bases and J by 7 bases, leaving 16 bases between them. Germline CDR1 MNHEY, CDR2 SMNVEV (reference sequence). The CDR3 reads CASSFQGRVEQPQHF. The CDR3 DNA reads as TGTGCCAGCAGTTTTCAGGGGCGAGTAGAACAGCCCCAGCATTTT.

The V gene is TRBV12-3 or TRBV12-4, the J gene TRBJ2-2, with 10 bases identical to TRBD1. With 8 bases clipped from V and 6 bases from J, the junction kept 9 bases outside the gene matches. The CDR3 covers 15 residues. For the CDR3, the DNA is TGTGCCAGCGGTGGGGACAGGGGATTATCCGGGGAGCTGTTTTTT. This codes for CASGGDRGLSGELFF.

V and J are TRBV4-1 and TRBJ1-1; weak D call: TRBD1 (5 bases). The germline gives CDR1 MGHRA, CDR2 YSYEKL. CDR3 length: 16 amino acids. V was trimmed by 1 base and J by 5 bases, leaving 17 bases between them. The CDR3 bases are TGCGCCAGCAGCCAAGTTTATTGGGGGGTTGGTACTGAAGCTTTCTTT. This encodes CASSQVYWGVGTEAFF.

This clonotype was counted many times. The genes are TRBV6-1 and TRBJ2-3; TRBD2 aligns across 8 bases. Trimming removed 6 bases from V and 8 bases from J; junction bases left unmatched: 13. The CDR3 extends over 15 amino acids. Germline V CDR1 and CDR2: MNHNS, SASEGT. The CDR3 is CASSSERGSLRTQYF. The CDR3 bases are TGTGCCAGCAGCTCCGAGCGGGGGTCGCTTCGTACGCAGTATTTT.

This clonotype has ten or more counts. The chain uses TRBV4-2 and TRBJ1-1, with D possibly matching TRBD1 (5 bases). CDR1 and CDR2 (germline): LGHNA, YNFKEQ. V lost 2 bases to trimming and J lost 3 bases, with 7 bases between them. The CDR3 contains 13 residues. The CDR3 loop reads CASSQKGDTEAFF. CDR3 coding DNA: TGTGCCAGCAGCCAAAAAGGGGACACTGAAGCTTTCTTT.

This clonotype appeared many times. The chain couples TRBV3-1 to TRBJ2-5; TRBD2 matches at 8 bases. With V trimmed by 4 bases and J by 4 bases, 2 bases remained unmatched. This CDR3 spans 13 amino acids. CDR1 is LGHDT and CDR2 is YNNKEL in the germline V gene (reference sequence). CDR3 amino acids: CASSRLAGETQYF. DNA for the CDR3: TGTGCCAGCAGCCGGCTAGCGGGAGAGACCCAGTACTTC.